This record covers a single TCR beta chain. With V trimmed by 4 bases and J by 0 bases, 2 bases remained unmatched. CDR1 and CDR2 from the germline V gene are KGHSH and LQKENI. The CDR3 length is 14 residues. The data were taken from a study of regulatory T cells in long-lasting Graves disease. Arm-PCR of CDR3 regions and iRepertoire HTBI primers were used to build TCR beta libraries. A single record per CDR3 protein comes from TCRdb applying MiXCR to the multiplex PCR reads. The sample consists of 500,000 or so distinct CDR3 sequences, around 15% of them appearing once. Time point in this sample: newly diagnosed GD, antithyroid drugs for less than 3 months. PBMC RNA was the source of the TCR library. This same sample was also part of a study on T cells in Graves' hyperthyroidism and ophthalmopathy.

The sequences come from peripheral blood mononuclear cells (PBMCs), collected at new diagnosis, from a patient treated with antithyroid drugs. The origin of this receptor is a woman between 45 and 65 years old with Graves disease. The chain links TRBV18 to TRBJ2-5; 7 nucleotides agree with TRBD1. Here the CDR3 reads CASSLGTDQETQYF. Written as DNA, the CDR3 is TGTGCCAGCTCACTGGGGACAGACCAAGAGACCCAGTACTTC.